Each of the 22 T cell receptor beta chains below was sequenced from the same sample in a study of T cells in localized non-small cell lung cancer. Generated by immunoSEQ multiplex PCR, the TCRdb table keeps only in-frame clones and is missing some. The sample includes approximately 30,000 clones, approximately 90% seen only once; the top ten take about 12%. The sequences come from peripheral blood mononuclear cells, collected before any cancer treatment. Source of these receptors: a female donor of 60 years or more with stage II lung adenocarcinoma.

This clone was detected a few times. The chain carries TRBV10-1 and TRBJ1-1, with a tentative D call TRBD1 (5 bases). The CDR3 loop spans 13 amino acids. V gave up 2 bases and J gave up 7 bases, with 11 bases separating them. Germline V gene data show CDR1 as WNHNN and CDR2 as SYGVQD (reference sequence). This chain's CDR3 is CASSEVGTYEAFF. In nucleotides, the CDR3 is TGCGCCAGCAGTGAGGTTGGGACCTATGAAGCTTTCTTT.

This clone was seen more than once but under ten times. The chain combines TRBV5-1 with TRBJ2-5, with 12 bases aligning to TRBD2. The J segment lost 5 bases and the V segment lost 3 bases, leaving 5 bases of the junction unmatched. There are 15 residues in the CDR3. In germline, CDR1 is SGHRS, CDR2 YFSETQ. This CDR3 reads CASSSPSGGAETQYF. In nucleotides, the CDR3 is TGCGCCAGCAGCTCTCCTAGCGGGGGGGCGGAGACCCAGTACTTC.

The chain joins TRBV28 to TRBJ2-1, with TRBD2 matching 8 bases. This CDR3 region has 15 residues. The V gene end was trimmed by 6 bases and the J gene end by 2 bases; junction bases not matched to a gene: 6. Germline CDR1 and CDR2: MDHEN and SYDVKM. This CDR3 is CASRFISGTYNEQFF. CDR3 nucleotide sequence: TGTGCCAGCAGATTTATTAGCGGGACCTACAATGAGCAGTTCTTC. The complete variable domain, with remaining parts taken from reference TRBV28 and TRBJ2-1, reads DVKVTQSSRYLVKRTGEKVFLECVQDMDHENMFWYRQDPGLGLRLIYFSYDVKMKEKGDIPEGYSVSREKKERFSLILESASTNQTSMYLCASRFISGTYNEQFFGPGTRLTVL.

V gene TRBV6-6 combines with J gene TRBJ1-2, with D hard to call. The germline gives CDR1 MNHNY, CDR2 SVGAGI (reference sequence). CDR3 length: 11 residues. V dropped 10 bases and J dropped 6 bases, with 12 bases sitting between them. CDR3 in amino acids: CATFENDGYTF. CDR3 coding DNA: TGTGCCACCTTCGAGAACGATGGCTACACCTTC.

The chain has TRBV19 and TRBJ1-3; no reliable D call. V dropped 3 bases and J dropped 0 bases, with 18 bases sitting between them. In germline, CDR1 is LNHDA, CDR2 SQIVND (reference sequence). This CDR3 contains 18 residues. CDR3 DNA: TGTGCCAGTAGTATGGACGGCGGACGGTTGCACTCTGGAAACACCATATATTTT. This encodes CASSMDGGRLHSGNTIYF.

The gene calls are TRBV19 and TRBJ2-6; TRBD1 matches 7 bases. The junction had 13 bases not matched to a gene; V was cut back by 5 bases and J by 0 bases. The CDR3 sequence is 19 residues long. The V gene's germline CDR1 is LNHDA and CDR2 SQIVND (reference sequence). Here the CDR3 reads CASSFKRQGRSSGANVLTF. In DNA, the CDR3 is TGTGCCAGTAGTTTCAAACGACAGGGCCGATCCTCTGGGGCCAACGTCCTGACTTTC.

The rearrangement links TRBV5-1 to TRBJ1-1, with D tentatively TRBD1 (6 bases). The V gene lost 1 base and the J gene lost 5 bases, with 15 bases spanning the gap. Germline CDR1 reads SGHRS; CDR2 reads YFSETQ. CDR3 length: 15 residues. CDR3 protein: CASSLLGGGRTEAFF. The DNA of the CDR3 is TGCGCCAGCAGCTTGTTGGGAGGGGGTCGGACTGAAGCTTTCTTT.

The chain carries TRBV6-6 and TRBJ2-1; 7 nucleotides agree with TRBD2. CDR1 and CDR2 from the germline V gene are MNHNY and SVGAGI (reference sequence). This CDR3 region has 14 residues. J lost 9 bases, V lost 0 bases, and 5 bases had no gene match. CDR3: CASSYSLAKAEQFF. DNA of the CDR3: TGTGCCAGCAGTTACTCACTAGCGAAGGCTGAGCAGTTCTTC.

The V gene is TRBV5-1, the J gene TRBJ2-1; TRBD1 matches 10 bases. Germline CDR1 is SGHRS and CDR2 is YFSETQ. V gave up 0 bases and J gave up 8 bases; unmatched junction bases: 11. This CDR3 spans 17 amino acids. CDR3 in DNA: TGCGCCAGCAGCTTGGGACTTCCGGGACAGGGGACATATGAGCAGTTCTTC. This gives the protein CASSLGLPGQGTYEQFF.

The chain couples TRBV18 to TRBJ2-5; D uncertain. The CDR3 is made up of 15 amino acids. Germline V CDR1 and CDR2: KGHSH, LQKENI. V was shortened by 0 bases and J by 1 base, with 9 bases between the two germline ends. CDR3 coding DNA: TGTGCCAGCTCACCACCGAATAGGGCCCAAGAGACCCAGTACTTC. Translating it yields CASSPPNRAQETQYF.

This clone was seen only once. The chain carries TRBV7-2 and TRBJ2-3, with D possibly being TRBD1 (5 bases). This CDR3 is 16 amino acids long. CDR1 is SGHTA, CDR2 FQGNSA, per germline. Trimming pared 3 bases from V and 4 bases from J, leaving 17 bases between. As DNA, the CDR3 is TGTGCCAGCAGCTTCGCGACAAGCGTAGGGGCAGATACGCAGTATTTT. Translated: CASSFATSVGADTQYF.

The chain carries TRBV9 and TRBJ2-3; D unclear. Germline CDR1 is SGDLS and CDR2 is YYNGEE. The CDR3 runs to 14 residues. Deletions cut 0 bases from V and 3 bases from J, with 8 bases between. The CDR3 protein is CASSVAPGTDTQYF. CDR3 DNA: TGTGCCAGCAGCGTAGCTCCGGGTACAGATACGCAGTATTTT.

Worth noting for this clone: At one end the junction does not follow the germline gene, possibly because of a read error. CDR3 DNA: TGTGACTGGAGTTTTAGCAGGGGTAGCACTGAAGCTTTCTTT. Amino acids: CDWSFSRGSTEAFF. This chain uses TRBV30 with TRBJ1-1; perhaps TRBD1 as D (6 bases). This CDR3 contains 14 residues. CDR1 GTSNPN and CDR2 SVGIG come from the germline V gene (reference sequence).

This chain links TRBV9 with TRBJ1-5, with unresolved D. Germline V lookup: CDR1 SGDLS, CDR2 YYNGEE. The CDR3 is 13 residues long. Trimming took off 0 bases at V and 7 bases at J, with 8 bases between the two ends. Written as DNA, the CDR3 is TGTGCCAGCAGCGTAGCTTTGGGCCAGCCCCAGCATTTT. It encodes CASSVALGQPQHF. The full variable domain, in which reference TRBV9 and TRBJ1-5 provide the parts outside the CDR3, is DSGVTQTPKHLITATGQRVTLRCSPRSGDLSVYWYQQSLDQGLQFLIQYYNGEERAKGNILERFSAQQFPDLHSELNLSSLELGDSALYFCASSVALGQPQHFGDGTRLSIL.

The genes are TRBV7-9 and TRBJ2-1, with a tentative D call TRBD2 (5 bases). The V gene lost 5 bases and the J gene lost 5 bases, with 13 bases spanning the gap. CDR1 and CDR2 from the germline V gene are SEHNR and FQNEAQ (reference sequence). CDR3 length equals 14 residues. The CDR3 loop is CASSREWRDNEQFF. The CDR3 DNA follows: TGTGCCAGCAGCAGAGAGTGGCGGGACAATGAGCAGTTCTTC.

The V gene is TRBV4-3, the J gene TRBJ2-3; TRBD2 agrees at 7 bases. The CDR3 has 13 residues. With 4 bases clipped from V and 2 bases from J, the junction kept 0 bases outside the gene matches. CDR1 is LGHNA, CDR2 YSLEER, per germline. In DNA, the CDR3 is TGCGCCAGCAGCCGACTAGCCACAGATACGCAGTATTTT. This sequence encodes CASSRLATDTQYF.

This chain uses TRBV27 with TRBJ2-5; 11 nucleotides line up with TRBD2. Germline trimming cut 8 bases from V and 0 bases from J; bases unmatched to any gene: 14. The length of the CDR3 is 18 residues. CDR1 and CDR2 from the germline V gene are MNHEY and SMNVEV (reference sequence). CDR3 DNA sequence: TGTGCCAGCGGGGGGTCGACTAGCGGGATTTTCTACCAAGAGACCCAGTACTTC. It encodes CASGGSTSGIFYQETQYF.

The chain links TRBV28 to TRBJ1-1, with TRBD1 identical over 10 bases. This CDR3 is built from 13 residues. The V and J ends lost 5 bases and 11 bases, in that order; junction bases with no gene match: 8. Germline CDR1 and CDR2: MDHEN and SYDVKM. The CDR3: CASSTDRGNMAFF. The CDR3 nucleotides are TGTGCCAGCAGTACGGACAGGGGGAACATGGCTTTCTTT.

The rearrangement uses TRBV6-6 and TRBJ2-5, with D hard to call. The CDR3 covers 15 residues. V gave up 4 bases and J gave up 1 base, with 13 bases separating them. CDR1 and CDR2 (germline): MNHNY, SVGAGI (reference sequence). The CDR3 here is CASSFSRTVQETQYF. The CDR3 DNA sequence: TGTGCCAGCAGTTTTTCCCGGACGGTCCAAGAGACCCAGTACTTC.

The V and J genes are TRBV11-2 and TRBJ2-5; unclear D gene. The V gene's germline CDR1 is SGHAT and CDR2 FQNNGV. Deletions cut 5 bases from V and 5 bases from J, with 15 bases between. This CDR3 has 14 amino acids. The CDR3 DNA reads TGTGCCAGCAGCCGTCTCCTAGGTCCCGAGACCCAGTACTTC. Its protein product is CASSRLLGPETQYF.

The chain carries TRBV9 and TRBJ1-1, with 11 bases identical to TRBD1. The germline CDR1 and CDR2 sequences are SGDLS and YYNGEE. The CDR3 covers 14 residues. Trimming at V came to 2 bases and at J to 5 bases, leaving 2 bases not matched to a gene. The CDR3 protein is CASSVGTGGTEAFF. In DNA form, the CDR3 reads TGTGCCAGCAGCGTGGGGACAGGGGGGACTGAAGCTTTCTTT. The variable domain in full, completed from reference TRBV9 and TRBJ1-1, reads DSGVTQTPKHLITATGQRVTLRCSPRSGDLSVYWYQQSLDQGLQFLIQYYNGEERAKGNILERFSAQQFPDLHSELNLSSLELGDSALYFCASSVGTGGTEAFFGQGTRLTVV.

CDR3 sequence: CASSWGAPGSTNEKLFF. CDR3 bases: TGCGCCAGCAGCTGGGGGGCGCCCGGCTCAACTAATGAAAAACTGTTTTTT. The chain uses TRBV5-1 and TRBJ1-4; maybe TRBD1 (6 bases). Germline V gene sequence: CDR1 SGHRS, CDR2 YFSETQ. The CDR3 has 17 amino acids. The V end was cut by 3 bases, the J end by 0 bases, with 15 bases between.